This TCR beta chain was found in a study of cytomegalovirus exposure and HLA in healthy donors. PCR amplification relied on 60 Vbeta primers (plus 13 Jbeta primers). The assay was immunoSEQ multiplex PCR, and TCRdb's table has in-frame clones only and misses some. Among fewer than 130,000 clones listed, 65% to 80% were seen once. CDR3 length: 17 amino acids. J gave up 7 bases and V 3 bases, and 10 bases lay outside the gene matches. Germline loops: CDR1 SGHNT, CDR2 YYREEE (reference sequence). This sequence originates from a man in his thirties or forties in good health and CMV-seropositive. The V call is TRBV5-4, the J call TRBJ2-5; 15 bases agree with TRBD2. The sample consisted of PBMCs. CDR3 coding DNA: TGTGCCAGCAGCTGGGGGACTAGCGGGGGGAAGGGAGGGACCCAGTACTTC. This codes for CASSWGTSGGKGGTQYF.